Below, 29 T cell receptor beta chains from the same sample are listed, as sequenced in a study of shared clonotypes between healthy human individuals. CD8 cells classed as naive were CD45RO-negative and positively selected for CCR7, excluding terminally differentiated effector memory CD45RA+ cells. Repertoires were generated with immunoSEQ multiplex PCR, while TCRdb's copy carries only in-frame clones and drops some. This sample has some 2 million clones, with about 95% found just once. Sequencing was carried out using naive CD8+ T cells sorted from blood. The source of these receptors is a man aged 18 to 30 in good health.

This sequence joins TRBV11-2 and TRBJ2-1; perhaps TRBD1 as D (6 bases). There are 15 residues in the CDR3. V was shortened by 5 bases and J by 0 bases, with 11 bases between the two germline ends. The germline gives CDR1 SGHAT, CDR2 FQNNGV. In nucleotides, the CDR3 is TGTGCCAGCAGCCCAGGGACACTCTCCTACAATGAGCAGTTCTTC. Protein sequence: CASSPGTLSYNEQFF.

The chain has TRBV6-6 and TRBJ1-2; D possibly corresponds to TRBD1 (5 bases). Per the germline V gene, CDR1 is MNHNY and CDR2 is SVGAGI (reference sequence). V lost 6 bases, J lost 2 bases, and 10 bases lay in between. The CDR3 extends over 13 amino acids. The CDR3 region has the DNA TGTGCCAGCAGCAAGGGGCTAAACTATGGCTACACCTTC. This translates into CASSKGLNYGYTF.

CDR3 coding DNA: TGTGCCAGTAGTGAACAGGGAACCTACGAGCAGTACTTC. Amino acids: CASSEQGTYEQYF. The chain carries TRBV19 and TRBJ2-7; a weak D match, TRBD1 (6 bases). CDR1 is LNHDA and CDR2 is SQIVND in the germline V gene (reference sequence). Trimming removed 5 bases from V and 2 bases from J, with 10 bases in between. This CDR3 has 13 amino acids.

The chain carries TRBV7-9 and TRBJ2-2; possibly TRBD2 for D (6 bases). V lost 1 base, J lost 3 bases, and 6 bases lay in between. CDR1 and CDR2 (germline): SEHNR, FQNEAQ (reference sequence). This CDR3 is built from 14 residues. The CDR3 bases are TGTGCCAGCAGCTTAGAGCGGGACACCGGGGAGCTGTTTTTT. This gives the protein CASSLERDTGELFF. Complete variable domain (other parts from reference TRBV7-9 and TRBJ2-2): DTGVSQNPRHKITKRGQNVTFRCDPISEHNRLYWYRQTLGQGPEFLTYFQNEAQLEKSRLLSDRFSAERPKGSFSTLEIQRTEQGDSAMYLCASSLERDTGELFFGEGSRLTVL.

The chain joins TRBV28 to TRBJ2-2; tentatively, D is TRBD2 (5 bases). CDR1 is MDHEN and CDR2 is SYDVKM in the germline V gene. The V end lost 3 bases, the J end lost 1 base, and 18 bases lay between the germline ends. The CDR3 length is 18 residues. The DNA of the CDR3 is TGTGCCAGCAGTTTTGAAGACCTTGCCGGAGGGAACACCGGGGAGCTGTTTTTT. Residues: CASSFEDLAGGNTGELFF.

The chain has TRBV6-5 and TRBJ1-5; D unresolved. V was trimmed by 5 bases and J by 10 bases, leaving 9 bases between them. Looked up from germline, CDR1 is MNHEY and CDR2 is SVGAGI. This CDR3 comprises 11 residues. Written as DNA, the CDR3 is TGTGCCAGCAGTGAATCGGGCCCCCAGCATTTT. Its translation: CASSESGPQHF.

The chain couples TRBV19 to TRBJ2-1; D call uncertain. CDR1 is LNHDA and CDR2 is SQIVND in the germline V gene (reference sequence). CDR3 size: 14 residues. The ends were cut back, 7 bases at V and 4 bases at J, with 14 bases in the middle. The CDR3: CASTTPDLYNEQFF. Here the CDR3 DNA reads TGTGCCAGTACAACCCCCGACCTGTACAATGAGCAGTTCTTC.

This CDR3 is CASSVGGGADGYTF. The CDR3 coding sequence is TGTGCCAGCAGCGTAGGTGGGGGGGCCGATGGCTACACCTTC. The chain is built from TRBV9 and TRBJ1-2, with a tentative D call TRBD1 (6 bases). V lost 0 bases, J lost 6 bases, and 12 bases lay in between. CDR3 size: 14 residues. The V gene's germline CDR1 is SGDLS and CDR2 YYNGEE.

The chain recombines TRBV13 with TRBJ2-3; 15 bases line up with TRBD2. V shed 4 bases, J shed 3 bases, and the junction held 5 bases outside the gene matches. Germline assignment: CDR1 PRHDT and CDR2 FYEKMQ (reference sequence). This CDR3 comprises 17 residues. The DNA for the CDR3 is TGTGCCAGCAGCTGGACTAGCGGGGGGGCGGAGACAGATACGCAGTATTTT. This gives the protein CASSWTSGGAETDTQYF.

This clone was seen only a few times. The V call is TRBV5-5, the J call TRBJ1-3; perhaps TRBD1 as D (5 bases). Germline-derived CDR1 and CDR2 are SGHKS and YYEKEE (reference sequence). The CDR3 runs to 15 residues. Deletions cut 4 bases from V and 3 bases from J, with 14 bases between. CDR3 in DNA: TGTGCCAGCAGCCCAATCGACAGCAGTGGAAACACCATATATTTT. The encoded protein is CASSPIDSSGNTIYF.

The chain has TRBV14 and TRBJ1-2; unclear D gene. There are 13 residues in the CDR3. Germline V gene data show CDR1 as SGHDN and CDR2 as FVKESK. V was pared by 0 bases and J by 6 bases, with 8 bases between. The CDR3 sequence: CASSQDGANGYTF. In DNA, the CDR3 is TGTGCCAGCAGCCAAGATGGTGCGAATGGCTACACCTTC.

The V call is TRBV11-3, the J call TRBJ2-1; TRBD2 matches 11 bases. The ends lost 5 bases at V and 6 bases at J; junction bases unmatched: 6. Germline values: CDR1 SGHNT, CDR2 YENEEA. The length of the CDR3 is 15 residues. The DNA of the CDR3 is TGTGCCAGCAGCGCACTAGCGGGAGCGGTCAATGAGCAGTTCTTC. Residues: CASSALAGAVNEQFF.

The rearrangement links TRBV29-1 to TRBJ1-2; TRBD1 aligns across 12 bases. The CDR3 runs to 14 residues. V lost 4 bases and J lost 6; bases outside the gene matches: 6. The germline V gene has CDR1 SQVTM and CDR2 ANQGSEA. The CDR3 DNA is TGCAGCGTTGTTTCGGGACAGGGGGCCAATGGCTACACCTTC. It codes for CSVVSGQGANGYTF.

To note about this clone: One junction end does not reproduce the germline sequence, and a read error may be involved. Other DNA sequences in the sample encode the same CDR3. The CDR3, as DNA: TGTGCCAGCAGCTTCGCGGGAGGGGCTTACGAACAGTACTTC. Translated, it gives CASSFAGGAYEQYF. The gene calls are TRBV11-2 and TRBJ2-7; TRBD2 aligns across 9 bases. The length of the CDR3 is 14 residues. Germline CDR1 reads SGHAT; CDR2 reads FQNNGV.

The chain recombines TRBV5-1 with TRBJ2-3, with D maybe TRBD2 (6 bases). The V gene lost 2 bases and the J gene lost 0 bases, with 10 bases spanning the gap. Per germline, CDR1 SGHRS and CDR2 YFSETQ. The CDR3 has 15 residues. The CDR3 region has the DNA TGCGCCAGCAGCTTTAGCGGACCCAGCACAGATACGCAGTATTTT. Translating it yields CASSFSGPSTDTQYF.

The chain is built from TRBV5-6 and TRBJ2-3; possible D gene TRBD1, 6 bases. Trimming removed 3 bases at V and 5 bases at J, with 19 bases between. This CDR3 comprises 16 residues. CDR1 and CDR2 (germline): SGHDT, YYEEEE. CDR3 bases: TGTGCCAGCAGCTCCCCAGGGGACACCAGGGAAGATACGCAGTATTTT. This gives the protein CASSSPGDTREDTQYF.

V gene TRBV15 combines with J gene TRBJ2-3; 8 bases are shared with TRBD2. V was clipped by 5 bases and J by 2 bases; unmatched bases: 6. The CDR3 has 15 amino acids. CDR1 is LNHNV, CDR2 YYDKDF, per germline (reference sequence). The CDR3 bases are TGTGCCACCAGCGGGGGACTAGGCCTCACAGATACGCAGTATTTT. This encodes CATSGGLGLTDTQYF.

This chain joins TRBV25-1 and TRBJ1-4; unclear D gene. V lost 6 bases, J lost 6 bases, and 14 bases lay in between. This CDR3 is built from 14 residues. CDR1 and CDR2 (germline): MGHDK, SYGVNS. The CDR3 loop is CASSALGMDEKLFF. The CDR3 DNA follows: TGTGCCAGCAGCGCCCTAGGGATGGATGAAAAACTGTTTTTT.

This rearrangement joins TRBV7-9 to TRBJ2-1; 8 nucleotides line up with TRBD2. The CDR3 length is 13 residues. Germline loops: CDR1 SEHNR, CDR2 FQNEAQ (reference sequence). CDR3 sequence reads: CAFPGTRVNEQFF. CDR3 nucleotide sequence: TGTGCGTTTCCCGGGACTAGGGTCAATGAGCAGTTCTTC.

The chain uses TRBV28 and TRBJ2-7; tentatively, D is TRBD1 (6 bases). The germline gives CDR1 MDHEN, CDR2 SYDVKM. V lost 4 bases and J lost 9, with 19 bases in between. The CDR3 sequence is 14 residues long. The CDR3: CASSSQTGGLLQYF. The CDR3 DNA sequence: TGTGCCAGCAGTTCTCAGACAGGCGGTCTGTTGCAGTACTTC.

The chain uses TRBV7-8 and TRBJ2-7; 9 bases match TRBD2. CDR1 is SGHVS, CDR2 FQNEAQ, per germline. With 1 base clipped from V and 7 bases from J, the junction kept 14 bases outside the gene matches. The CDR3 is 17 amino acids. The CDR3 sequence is CASSLGLAGSLLVEQYF. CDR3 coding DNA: TGTGCCAGCAGCTTAGGCCTAGCGGGATCCTTATTAGTTGAGCAGTACTTC. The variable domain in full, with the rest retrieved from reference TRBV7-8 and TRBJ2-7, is GAGVSQSPRYKVAKRGQDVALRCDPISGHVSLFWYQQALGQGPEFLTYFQNEAQLDKSGLPSDRFFAERPEGSVSTLKIQRTQQEDSAVYLCASSLGLAGSLLVEQYFGPGTRLTVT.

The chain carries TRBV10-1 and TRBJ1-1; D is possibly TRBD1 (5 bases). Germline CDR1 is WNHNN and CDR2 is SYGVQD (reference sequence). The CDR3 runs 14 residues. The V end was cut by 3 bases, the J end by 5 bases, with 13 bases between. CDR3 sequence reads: CASSEAGDETEAFF. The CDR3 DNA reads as TGCGCCAGCAGTGAAGCCGGGGACGAAACTGAAGCTTTCTTT.

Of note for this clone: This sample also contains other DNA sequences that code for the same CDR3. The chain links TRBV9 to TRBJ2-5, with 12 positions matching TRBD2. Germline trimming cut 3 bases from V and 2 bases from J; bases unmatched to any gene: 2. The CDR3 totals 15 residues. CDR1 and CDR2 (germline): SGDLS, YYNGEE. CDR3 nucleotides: TGTGCCAGCAGCGCCGGGACTAGCGGGCAAGAGACCCAGTACTTC. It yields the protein CASSAGTSGQETQYF.

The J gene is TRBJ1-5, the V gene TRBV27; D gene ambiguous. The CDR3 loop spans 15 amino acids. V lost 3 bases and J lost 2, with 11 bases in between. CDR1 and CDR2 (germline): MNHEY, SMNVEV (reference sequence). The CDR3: CASSLEGWGNQPQHF. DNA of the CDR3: TGTGCCAGCAGTTTGGAGGGCTGGGGCAATCAGCCCCAGCATTTT.

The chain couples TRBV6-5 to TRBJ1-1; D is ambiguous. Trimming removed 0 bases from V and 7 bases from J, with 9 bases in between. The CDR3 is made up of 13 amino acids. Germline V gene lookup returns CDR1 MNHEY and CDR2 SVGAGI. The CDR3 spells CASSYSMSDEAFF. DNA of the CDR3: TGTGCCAGCAGTTACTCGATGTCTGATGAAGCTTTCTTT.

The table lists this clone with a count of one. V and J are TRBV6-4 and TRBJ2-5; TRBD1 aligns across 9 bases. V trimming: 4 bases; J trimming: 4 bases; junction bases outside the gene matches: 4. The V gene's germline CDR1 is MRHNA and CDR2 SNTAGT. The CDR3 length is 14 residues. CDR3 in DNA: TGTGCCAGCAGTGTTGAGGGACAGGGAGAGACCCAGTACTTC. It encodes CASSVEGQGETQYF.

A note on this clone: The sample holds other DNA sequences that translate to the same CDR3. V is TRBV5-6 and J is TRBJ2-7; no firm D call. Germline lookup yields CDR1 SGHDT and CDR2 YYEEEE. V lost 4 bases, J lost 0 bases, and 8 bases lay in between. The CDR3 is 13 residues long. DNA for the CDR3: TGTGCCAGCAGCCTTGGAAGCTCCTACGAGCAGTACTTC. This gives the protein CASSLGSSYEQYF.

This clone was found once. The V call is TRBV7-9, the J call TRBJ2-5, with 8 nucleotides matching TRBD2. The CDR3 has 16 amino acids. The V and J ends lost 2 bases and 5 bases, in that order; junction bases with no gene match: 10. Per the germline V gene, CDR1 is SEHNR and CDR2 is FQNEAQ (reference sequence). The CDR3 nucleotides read TGTGCCAGCAGCTTACTGTACAGCGGGGGTGTGGAGACCCAGTACTTC. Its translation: CASSLLYSGGVETQYF.

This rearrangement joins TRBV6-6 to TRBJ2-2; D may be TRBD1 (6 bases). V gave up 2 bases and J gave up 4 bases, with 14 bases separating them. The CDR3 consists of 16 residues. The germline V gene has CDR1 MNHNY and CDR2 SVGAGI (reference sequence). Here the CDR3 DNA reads TGTGCCAGCAGTTACCTAACAGGGAACCCCACCGGGGAGCTGTTTTTT. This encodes CASSYLTGNPTGELFF.